This T cell receptor (beta chain) came from a study of identical twins. V lost 6 bases to trimming and J lost 2 bases, with 6 bases between them. The CDR3 is 12 amino acids. From germline, CDR1 is PRHDT and CDR2 FYEKMQ (reference sequence). Among all donors, each was a healthy Caucasian. A universal primer site was created by template switching, with the cDNA bearing unique molecular identifiers. TCRdb analysed the 5' RACE reads with MiXCR anew, one entry per CDR3 protein. The table records hundreds of thousands of distinct CDR3 sequences, about 18% of them present only once. Of note for this clonotype: Just one base apart from a much larger clone, this may be a read error.

These data were likewise used in another study, on T cells expressing NK-cell markers. That source notes: For about six donors, the dominant NKG2C+ clonotypes made up roughly 1.0-7.5% of their CD8+ T cells. Among a handful of donors, these clonotypes also ranked first in the CD3+CD56-NKG2C+ fraction.

The TCR comes from a woman between 18 and 30 years old in good health. The genes are TRBV13 and TRBJ2-3; D unresolved. The specimen sequenced was PBMCs. CDR3 in amino acids: CASRFVTDTQYF. As DNA, the CDR3 is TGTGCCAGCAGGTTTGTCACAGATACGCAGTATTTT. The full variable domain, rest sourced from reference TRBV13 and TRBJ2-3, is AAGVIQSPRHLIKEKRETATLKCYPIPRHDTVYWYQQGPGQDPQFLISFYEKMQSDKGSIPDRFSAQQFSDYHSELNMSSLELGDSALYFCASRFVTDTQYFGPGTRLTVL.